This T cell receptor beta chain was found in a study of Ad26.COV2.S vaccination and SARS-CoV-2 variants. Overall study: Donor allocation was to the COV1001 Ad26.COV2.S trial arm. By the intramuscular route, Ad26.COV2.S was given once, or twice 56 days apart. Broader study findings: People who got the vaccine had more spike-specific TCR breadth than people who got placebo.

Only in-frame clones appear in the TCRdb table, and some are missing; sequencing was by immunoSEQ multiplex PCR. The sample has 300,000 to 350,000 clones; around four fifths are singletons. About this clone itself: Its antigen is as yet unknown.

Between the trimmed V and J ends, which lost 6 bases and 6 bases, there was a span of 15 bases. CDR1 is LNHDA, CDR2 SQIVND, per germline (reference sequence). The length of the CDR3 is 15 residues. Indicated treatment: about 20 received Ad26.COV2.S at low or high dose, single or two shots; about 5 received placebo; per-sample allocation not given. Following the first vaccine or placebo injection, samples were taken on day 63. This rearrangement joins TRBV19 to TRBJ1-6; D uncertain. The material sequenced was peripheral blood, taken in a trial of Ad26.COV2.S vaccine versus placebo. The source is a person aged 18-65 years who received the Ad26.COV2.S COVID-19 vaccine or a placebo. For the CDR3, the DNA is TGTGCCAGTAGGAAGATGAACCCCGTTAATTCACCCCTCCACTTT. Translated: CASRKMNPVNSPLHF.